This TCR beta chain was captured in a study of shared clonotypes between healthy human individuals (dated by TCRdb to about 2020). At the level of the whole study: Three men and two women, aged 18 to 49 years, made up the cohort. For each donor, CD4 naive and CD4 memory were each run on three plates, CD8 naive on two plates, and CD8 memory on one plate. Blood TCR repertoires of about 5 healthy adults were deeply sequenced to estimate repertoire size and the extent of clonotype sharing between individuals. To increase sequencing depth and limit assay-specific biases, different laboratories used diverse techniques to prepare libraries and sequence TCR repertoires. Per donor, leukapheresis produced somewhere between about 0.85 and 9.5 billion PBMCs.

To note about this clone: Which antigen it targets is not known. Base qualities are missing; no much larger clone stands one base away.

Including cysteine and phenylalanine, the CDR3 has 13 amino acids. Of all the DNA, just the CDR3 is kept, 39 bases in frame from base 1. CDR1 SEHNR and CDR2 FQNEAQ are derived from the germline V gene (reference sequence). The V end gives up 5 bases and the J end 2 bases, leaving 2 bases in the junction not matched to a gene. Donors were healthy HIV-negative adults with no recently reported acute infections or vaccinations. Only Caucasian adults living in Nashville, Tennessee, USA were represented among the donors. CD4+ T cells were enriched through magnetic negative selection, after which naive cells were positively selected on CD45RA and the remaining negative fraction served as the memory subset. After blood collection by leukapheresis, PBMCs were isolated using Ficoll-Histopaque density gradient centrifugation and then cryopreserved in the vapor phase of liquid nitrogen. Analytical flow cytometry was used to check the purity and quantity of every magnetically sorted T cell population. Each sorted fraction had its genomic DNA isolated and then quantified by UV absorbance on a Nanodrop 2000c.

Using the deep immunoSEQ assay, TCR CDR3 regions were amplified from genomic DNA by multiplex PCR. For each cell subset, the extracted genomic DNA was distributed evenly across all wells of several immunoSEQ 96-well plates, and each plate served as one replicate. For sorted subsets, around 0.2 ug genomic DNA, equal to 25,000 to 35,000 T cell genomes, was loaded into each replicate PCR. Purified libraries were quantified with a Qubit 3.0 fluorometer, sized on a Bioanalyzer 2100, and re-quantified with the KAPA Library Quantification kit. A separate single-read 150-cycle Illumina NextSeq 550 flow cell was used to sequence each immunoSEQ 96-well plate. The authors' analysis ran thus. Because the immunoSEQ output held only junctional sequences and lacked quality scores, the filtering could not match the filtering applied to full-length reads. To assign V/J genes and CDR3, sequences were annotated using PyIR, a Python wrapper for IgBLAST v1.9, with IMGT germline references. Reads were filtered out if the reads had weak V/J assignments (E-value above 1e-6), no CDR3, stop codons, out-of-frame junctions, or ambiguous translated residues. V3J clonotypes were defined as sequences sharing an identical inferred V gene, J gene, and CDR3 amino acid sequence. Percentage overlap between repertoires was calculated by dividing the number of shared unique clonotypes by the size of the smaller repertoire. Richness of each repertoire was evaluated using RTK rarefaction, the Chao1 estimator, and Recon v2.1 estimates of unobserved clonotypes. For all TCRbeta clonotypes obtained by the gDNA method from a few donors, generation probabilities were computed with OLGA. TCRdb re-hosts the immuneACCESS table, in-frame sequences only. Its copies lack some clones; in the studies checked, an unresolved V gene accounts for under half of them, and the cause for the rest is not known. That table gives V, J and clone size, and the DNA gave D and trimming. The sample table contains about 2.3 million clones; only one count was recorded for 92% of them. The ten largest make up around 0.35% of the sample.

General findings and caveats noted by the study authors: Compared with non-shared clonotypes, clonotypes shared by all four sorted-subset donors had higher generation probabilities. Because the study included a small number of donors, the genetic and exposure-history diversity represented was limited. Incomplete sequencing was indicated by rarefaction of sorted-subset datasets, despite the large sequencing depth. Sharing across four donors was observed for roughly 5.4% of naive CD4, 3.5% of naive CD8, around 2.5% of memory CD4, and roughly 0.4% of memory CD8 clonotypes. Naive subsets generally had larger estimated clonotype richness than memory subsets did. Pairwise subsampling led to the expectation that sequencing depth would affect the degree of clonotype sharing among donors. Only blood was sampled, and tissue TCR repertoires likely differ from those in blood.

Sequencing input: naive CD4+ T cells from PBMCs. Reading the label with the study, this specimen's cell subset or site is: CD45RA+ positively selected. The source of this sequence is a young man in good health. Some clones in this sample may be carry-over from other donors' samples. The rearrangement combines TRBV7-9 with TRBJ2-7; 8 bases in between match TRBD2. The CDR3 in this case is CASSREGAYEQYF. The nucleotides read TGTGCCAGCAGCCGGGAGGGGGCCTACGAGCAGTACTTC.